These T cell receptor beta chains were read from a single sample in a study of chemoradiotherapy in HPV16-positive cancers. Clones were sequenced by immunoSEQ multiplex PCR, and TCRdb holds only the in-frame ones, with some missing. The table shows some 940 clones, with more than 85% occurring only once. The source material was tumor tissue, sampled from a patient who underwent chemoradiotherapy. The receptors come from a human donor with HPV-associated anogenital cancer. Both conserved end residues are part of each CDR3. The D gene is left open where the match is weak. Not every row has a clone size; where given, it reads once, few, many or a size class.

v_gene	abundance	d_gene	j_gene	CDR3aa	CDR3nt
TRBV6-1	.	.	TRBJ1-4	CASSRWSNSNEKLFF	TGTGCCAGCAGTAGGTGGAGTAACTCTAATGAAAAACTGTTTTTT
TRBV2	.	.	TRBJ2-2	CASGEAAVNTGELFF	TGTGCCAGCGGAGAAGCGGCTGTGAACACCGGGGAGCTGTTTTTT
TRBV10-2	.	.	TRBJ1-2	CASSDLGGLNYGYTF	TGCGCCAGCAGTGACCTGGGGGGGCTGAACTATGGCTACACCTTC
TRBV7-9	.	.	TRBJ2-1	CASSLGSYNEQFF	TGTGCCAGCAGCTTAGGATCCTACAATGAGCAGTTCTTC
TRBV7-3	.	.	TRBJ2-2	CASSRNTGELFF	TGTGCCAGCAGCCGAAACACCGGGGAGCTGTTTTTT
TRBV5-6	.	.	TRBJ1-3	CASSFSENTIYF	TGTGCCAGCAGCTTTTCTGAAAACACCATATATTTT
TRBV2	.	.	TRBJ1-2	CASSVGDTYGYTF	TGTGCCAGCAGTGTAGGAGACACTTATGGCTACACCTTC
TRBV7-3	.	TRBD2	TRBJ2-3	CASSLQGSGGGHTQYF	TGTGCCAGCAGCTTACAAGGTAGCGGGGGAGGTCATACGCAGTATTTT
TRBV9	.	.	TRBJ1-2	CASSARSGSFGYTF	TGTGCCAGCAGCGCCCGTTCGGGATCCTTTGGCTACACCTTC
TRBV11-2	.	TRBD2	TRBJ2-7	CASSLESGGQSEQYF	TGTGCCAGCAGCTTAGAAAGCGGGGGCCAATCAGAGCAGTACTTC
TRBV5-1	.	TRBD2	TRBJ2-1	CASSVAGHRNEQFF	TGCGCCAGCAGCGTAGCGGGACATCGCAATGAGCAGTTCTTC
TRBV7-9	once	.	TRBJ2-3	CASSLKAGLATSDTQYF	TGTGCCAGCAGCTTAAAGGCAGGGTTGGCTACCTCAGATACGCAGTATTTT
TRBV7-7	.	TRBD1	TRBJ2-1	CASSLIQGADEQFF	TGTGCCAGCAGCTTAATCCAGGGGGCAGATGAGCAGTTCTTC
TRBV10-3	.	TRBD2	TRBJ2-2	CAIRRGLAVNTGELFF	TGTGCCATCAGGAGGGGACTAGCGGTAAACACCGGGGAGCTGTTTTTT
TRBV27	.	.	TRBJ2-3	CASSLGASGRDTQYF	TGTGCCAGCAGTTTAGGGGCATCTGGTAGAGATACGCAGTATTTT
TRBV4-1	.	TRBD2	TRBJ2-5	CASSQGSGLATQETQYF	TGCGCCAGCAGCCAAGGGTCGGGACTAGCCACCCAAGAGACCCAGTACTTC
TRBV6-6	.	.	TRBJ2-5	CASSNLQVQETQYF	TGTGCCAGCAGTAACCTACAGGTCCAAGAGACCCAGTACTTC
TRBV6-4	.	.	TRBJ2-1	CASSETSYNEQFF	TGTGCCAGCAGTGAGACTAGCTACAATGAGCAGTTCTTC
TRBV2	.	TRBD2	TRBJ2-7	CASSEVLAALYEQYF	TGTGCCAGCAGTGAAGTTCTAGCGGCCCTCTACGAGCAGTACTTC
TRBV18	.	.	TRBJ1-4	CASSPPGRTYEKLFF	TGTGCCAGCTCACCCCCGGGACGGACCTATGAAAAACTGTTTTTT
TRBV10-2	.	TRBD2	TRBJ2-7	CASSPPSGGAHEQYF	TGCGCCAGCAGCCCCCCAAGCGGGGGGGCCCACGAGCAGTACTTC
TRBV20-1	.	.	TRBJ2-5	CSLEFQETQYF	TGCAGTTTAGAGTTCCAAGAGACCCAGTACTTC
TRBV9	.	.	TRBJ2-3	CASSVTGGGGGTDTQYF	TGTGCCAGCAGCGTTACAGGGGGGGGCGGAGGCACAGATACGCAGTATTTT
TRBV6-5	.	.	TRBJ1-5	CASSSRGHRRNQPQHF	TGTGCCAGCAGTTCGAGAGGACATCGCCGCAATCAGCCCCAGCATTTT
TRBV6-4	.	.	TRBJ2-1	CASSPSGNNEQFF	TGTGCCAGCAGCCCCTCAGGGAACAATGAGCAGTTCTTC
TRBV29-1	.	.	TRBJ2-1	CSVVGLSENEQFF	TGCAGCGTTGTAGGGCTGTCAGAGAATGAGCAGTTCTTC
TRBV9	.	.	TRBJ2-5	CASSVNWGAETQYF	TGTGCCAGCAGCGTAAATTGGGGCGCGGAGACCCAGTACTTC
TRBV6-5	.	.	TRBJ1-4	CASSYVAGEKLFF	TGTGCCAGCAGTTACGTGGCGGGGGAAAAACTGTTTTTT
TRBV5-1	once	TRBD2	TRBJ2-2	CASCSGTTNTGELFF	TGCGCCAGCTGTAGTGGGACTACCAACACCGGGGAGCTGTTTTTT
TRBV19	.	.	TRBJ1-1	CASTLENTEAFF	TGTGCCAGTACTTTAGAGAACACTGAAGCTTTCTTT
TRBV19	.	TRBD1	TRBJ2-7	CASSMTVRRQGKREQYF	TGTGCCAGTAGTATGACCGTCCGTAGACAGGGTAAACGCGAGCAGTACTTC
TRBV5-1	.	.	TRBJ2-5	CASSPGQGPQETQYF	TGCGCCAGCAGTCCAGGGCAAGGTCCCCAAGAGACCCAGTACTTC
TRBV6-4	.	TRBD2	TRBJ2-3	CASSIQAGGLDTQYF	TGTGCCAGCAGTATACAAGCGGGAGGGCTAGATACGCAGTATTTT
TRBV27	.	TRBD1	TRBJ1-4	CASSLMAGGAGEKLFF	TGTGCCAGCAGTTTAATGGCAGGGGGCGCAGGTGAAAAACTGTTTTTT
TRBV2	.	TRBD2	TRBJ2-7	CASSGLAAYEQYF	TGTGCCAGCAGCGGACTAGCGGCCTACGAGCAGTACTTC